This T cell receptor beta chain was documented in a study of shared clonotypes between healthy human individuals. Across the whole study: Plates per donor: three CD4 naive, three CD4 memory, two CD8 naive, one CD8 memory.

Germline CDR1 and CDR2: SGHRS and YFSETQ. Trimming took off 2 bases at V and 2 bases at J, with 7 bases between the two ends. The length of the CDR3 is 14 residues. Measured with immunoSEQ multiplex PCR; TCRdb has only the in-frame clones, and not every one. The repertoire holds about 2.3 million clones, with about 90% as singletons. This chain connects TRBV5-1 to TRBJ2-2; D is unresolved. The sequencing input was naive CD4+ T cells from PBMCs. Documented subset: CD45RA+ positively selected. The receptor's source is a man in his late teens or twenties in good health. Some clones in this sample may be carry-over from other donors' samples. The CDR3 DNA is TGCGCCAGCAGCTTCCCAGACAACACCGGGGAGCTGTTTTTT. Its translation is CASSFPDNTGELFF.